Sequencing of this T cell receptor beta chain was carried out in a study of blood T cell repertoires in COVID-19. The V and J ends lost 8 bases and 0 bases respectively, with 25 bases between them. Per the germline V gene, CDR1 is SNHLY and CDR2 is FYNNEI. The CDR3 is 18 residues long. TCRdb's table, derived via immunoSEQ multiplex PCR, lists solely in-frame clones and lacks some. The sample has about 64,000 clones, approximately 83% seen once. The specimen was peripheral blood. The genes are TRBV2 and TRBJ1-1; D is perhaps TRBD1 (5 bases). This receptor was taken from a man in his forties with acute or convalescent COVID-19. CDR3 loop: CASPNLMRQGRMNTEAFF. CDR3 nucleotides: TGTGCCAGCCCGAACCTGATGCGTCAGGGTCGTATGAACACTGAAGCTTTCTTT.